A selection of T cell receptor beta chains follows, all from one sample in a study of cytomegalovirus exposure and HLA in healthy donors. Profiled with immunoSEQ multiplex PCR; TCRdb holds only in-frame clones, not every one. Among approximately 180,000 clones listed, around 80% were seen once. Sequencing input: PBMCs. The receptors here all came from a woman aged 60-75 years in good health and CMV-seropositive. Each CDR3 is given with its conserved first and last residue. A D gene is named only where the DNA matches it firmly. The size field is filled for only some rows; it gives once, few, many or a size class.

CDR3 length	J gene	V gene	D gene	clone size	CDR3 protein	CDR3 DNA
15	TRBJ1-2	TRBV6-1	-	few	CASRIFGRGNYGYTF	TGTGCCAGCAGAATCTTTGGGAGGGGTAACTATGGCTACACCTTC
10	TRBJ2-5	TRBV28	-	once	CASQGETQYF	TGTGCCAGTCAGGGGGAGACCCAGTACTTC
16	TRBJ1-5	TRBV5-6	TRBD1	-	CASSIETSTGKEPQHF	TGTGCCAGCAGCATTGAGACTTCGACAGGGAAGGAGCCCCAGCATTTT
16	TRBJ1-2	TRBV9	TRBD1	-	CASSVVPDRGVYGYTF	TGTGCCAGCAGCGTCGTCCCGGACAGGGGTGTCTATGGCTACACCTTC
13	TRBJ1-4	TRBV27	-	-	CASSRVLEEKLFF	TGTGCCAGCAGCCGGGTCCTCGAAGAAAAACTGTTTTTT
19	TRBJ2-1	TRBV7-6	TRBD2	-	CASSPRPPGTSGGYNEQFF	TGTGCCAGCAGCCCTAGACCTCCAGGGACTAGCGGGGGTTACAATGAGCAGTTCTTC
12	TRBJ2-1	TRBV27	-	-	CASSSQDLAQFF	TGTGCCAGCAGTTCTCAGGACTTGGCGCAGTTCTTC
15	TRBJ1-1	TRBV28	-	few	CASPPRKGRNTEAFF	TGTGCCAGCCCGCCAAGGAAGGGGCGGAACACTGAAGCTTTCTTT
12	TRBJ1-1	TRBV5-5	-	-	CASTPLSRGAFF	TGTGCCAGCACCCCTCTCTCCCGCGGAGCTTTCTTT
15	TRBJ2-2	TRBV6-5	TRBD2	-	CASSDAGRDTGELFF	TGTGCCAGCAGCGATGCCGGGAGGGACACCGGGGAGCTGTTTTTT
15	TRBJ2-3	TRBV4-3	-	few	CASSQDRRSTDTQYF	TGCGCCAGCAGCCAAGATAGGCGGAGCACAGATACGCAGTATTTT
13	TRBJ2-7	TRBV29-1	TRBD1	few	CSVVGTGWGEQYF	TGCAGCGTTGTCGGGACAGGCTGGGGCGAGCAGTACTTC
15	TRBJ2-3	TRBV7-7	TRBD2	-	CASSLGLAGTDTQYF	TGTGCTAGCAGCCTCGGACTAGCGGGAACGGATACGCAGTATTTT
15	TRBJ2-1	TRBV6-1	-	-	CASSESFGTYNEQFF	TGTGCCAGCAGTGAATCTTTTGGCACCTACAATGAGCAGTTCTTC